Sequencing of this TCR beta chain was carried out in a study of vaccination and CD4 T cells after COVID-19 (dated by TCRdb to 2022 to 2024). As for the study more broadly: Every convalescent patient had a positive nasal swab PCR test for SARS-CoV-2, with mild disease in under ten patients and severe disease in one. In control cultures, a CEFX viral epitope pool was used as positive control, an HIV-1 Nef peptide pool was used as negative control, or no peptide was added. For stimulating the cultures, overlapping spike peptide pools were used, derived from SARS-CoV-2 as well as from the common cold coronaviruses HCoV-NL63, HCoV-OC43 and HCoV-229E. The spike-specific CD4+ TCR repertoire was compared before and after mRNA vaccination in approximately ten COVID-19 convalescent patients and a few infection-naive healthy vaccine recipients. Participants received two doses of either the Pfizer-BioNTech BNT162b2 vaccine (n=8) or the Moderna mRNA-1273 vaccine (n=2). Post-COVID blood samples from convalescent patients were collected a median of 101 days after diagnosis, with a range of 35 to 161 days. In the convalescent cohort there were six males and four females, among whom were two Hispanic individuals, seven Caucasians, two Asians and one multiracial person. Post-vaccine blood samples were obtained a median of about 70 days after the second vaccine dose, with a range of about 13 to 250 days. Broad study findings and their caveats: The median number of SARS-CoV-2-reactive clonotypes rose from 21 after infection to a few dozen after vaccination, but the change was not significant. The number of convalescent patients in the study was relatively small, and the study did not examine early timepoints following natural infection. Nearly all vaccine-specific clones in convalescent patients (304 of 307) were mono-reactive for SARS-CoV-2 spike rather than cross-reactive with common cold coronaviruses. In convalescent patients, a median approximately 90% of post-vaccine SARS-CoV-2-reactive clones were detected only after vaccination, suggesting vaccine-specific priming.

Inclusive of the bounding cysteine and phenylalanine, the CDR3 is 15 residues long. The CDR3 DNA has 45 bases and is translated from base 1. V is shortened by 5 bases, J by 5 bases, and the region joining them spans 13 bases. Via the germline V gene, CDR1 is SGHVS and CDR2 FQNEAQ. What this sample's treatment or condition label stands for: roughly ten-day PBMC culture with coronavirus spike peptide pools or control peptides (ViraFEST assay). The study used the ViraFEST assay, which expanded antigen-specific T cells with peptide pools and then identified expanded clonotypes by TCR sequencing. The convalescent patients' positive SARS-CoV-2 PCR tests fell between March and December 2020, which was before the Alpha, Beta and Delta variants emerged in the United States. Each well held approximately 2 million PBMCs cultured in IMDM containing roughly 5% human AB serum and around 10 IU/ml IL-2, with 7.5 to 10 ug/ml peptide pools added. On days 3 and 7, half of the culture medium was replaced with fresh IL-2-containing medium. CD4+ T cells were isolated after approximately ten days of culture through negative selection using the EasySep CD4+ T cell isolation kit. PBMCs were separated from whole blood using Ficoll-Paque Plus gradient centrifugation and then either used fresh or cryopreserved at -140C. Each culture condition was generally run in triplicate wells.

The receptor library was made with PCR. DNA from cultured CD4+ T cells was subjected to TCR sequencing with the Oncomine TCR Beta short-read assay at the Johns Hopkins FTIC core. The QIAamp micro DNA kit was used to extract genomic DNA from the cultured CD4+ T cells. The Oncomine TCR Beta libraries from cultured CD4+ T cells were pooled using unique dual indexes and then sequenced on an Illumina iSeq 100. The authors processed their data as follows. Non-productive sequences were filtered out, and CDR3s that did not start with C, did not end with F or W, or were shorter than 7 amino acids were discarded. The MANAFEST web application identified antigen-specific clonotypes by comparing peptide-stimulated wells against reference wells and other culture wells. Positive clones required FDR below 0.05, an odds ratio above 5, and productive frequency above 0.1% in at least two of three replicate wells. Clonotypes that were significantly expanded in both SARS-CoV-2 spike wells and at least one common cold coronavirus spike condition were defined as cross-reactive. Levenshtein distances (stringdist) and unrooted phylogenetic trees (ape) in R version 3.6.1 were used to assess CDR3 homology. TCRdb ran its own pipeline on the public reads, namely fastp trimming at Q25 and MiXCR clone calling, and kept in-frame beta chains. Rows matching on CDR3 protein sequence are summarized as one entry with the most common DNA and genes. The V and J calls were determined by TCRdb, not by the authors. Present in this sample are about 14,000 distinct CDR3 sequences, around 52% of which were seen just once. Of the sample, 16% is held by the ten largest clones.

Details on this clonotype: What antigen it recognizes has not been identified. No much larger clone exists at a distance of one base, and base qualities are not known.

This sequence uses TRBV7-8 and TRBJ1-6; the D gene is perhaps TRBD1, from 5 matching bases. The receptor was isolated from a human donor who had recovered from COVID-19. Input material: CD4+ T cells from blood, cultured in vitro. The CDR3 has the sequence CASSPGTGHNSPLHF. The sequenced DNA: TGTGCCAGCAGCCCAGGGACGGGCCATAATTCACCCCTCCACTTT.